One T cell receptor beta chain is described in this entry. These data are taken from a study of blood T cell repertoires in COVID-19. The overall study: From T cells, B-cell-depleted T cells, or PBMCs came the material, which was cDNA or gDNA.

Per the study methods: Counts of nucleated cells, estimated from reference gene primer amplification, were obtained. Profiling relied on immunoSEQ multiplex PCR, and the TCRdb table lists in-frame clones only, not all of them. Clonal size and the V and J genes are those of that table, whereas D and trimming came from the DNA. The table includes 40,000 to 55,000 clones, more than 80% detected once. Trimming cost V 0 bases and J 0 bases; bases outside gene matches: 6. Germline lookup yields CDR1 SGHRS and CDR2 YFSETQ. The CDR3 is 18 amino acids. The sample was peripheral blood. This TCR was sampled from a man aged 35-49 years with acute or convalescent COVID-19. The chain is built from TRBV5-1 and TRBJ1-3; 10 bases line up with TRBD1. CDR3 DNA: TGCGCCAGCAGCTTGGGTTATCGGACAGGGGGCTCTGGAAACACCATATATTTT. Protein: CASSLGYRTGGSGNTIYF.